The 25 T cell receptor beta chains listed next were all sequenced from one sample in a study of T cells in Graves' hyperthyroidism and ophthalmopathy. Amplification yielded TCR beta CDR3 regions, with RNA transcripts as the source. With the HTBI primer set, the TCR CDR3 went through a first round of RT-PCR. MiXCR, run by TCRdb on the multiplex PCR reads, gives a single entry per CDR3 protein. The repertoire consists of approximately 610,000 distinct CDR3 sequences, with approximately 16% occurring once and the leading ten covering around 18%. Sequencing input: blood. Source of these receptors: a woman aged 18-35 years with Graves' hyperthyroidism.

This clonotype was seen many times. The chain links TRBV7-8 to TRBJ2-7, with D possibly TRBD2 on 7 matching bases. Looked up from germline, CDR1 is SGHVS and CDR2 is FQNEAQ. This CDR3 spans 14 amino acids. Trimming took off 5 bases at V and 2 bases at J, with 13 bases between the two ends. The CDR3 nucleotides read TGTGCCAGCAGCCTAAGGGGGGGCCCCTACGAGCAGTACTTC. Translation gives CASSLRGGPYEQYF.

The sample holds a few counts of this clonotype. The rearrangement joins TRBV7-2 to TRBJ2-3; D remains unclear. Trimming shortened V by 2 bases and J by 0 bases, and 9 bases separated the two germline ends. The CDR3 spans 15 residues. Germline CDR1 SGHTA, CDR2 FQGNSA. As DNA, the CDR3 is TGTGCCAGCAGCTTATCCCCTACTAGCACAGATACGCAGTATTTT. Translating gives CASSLSPTSTDTQYF.

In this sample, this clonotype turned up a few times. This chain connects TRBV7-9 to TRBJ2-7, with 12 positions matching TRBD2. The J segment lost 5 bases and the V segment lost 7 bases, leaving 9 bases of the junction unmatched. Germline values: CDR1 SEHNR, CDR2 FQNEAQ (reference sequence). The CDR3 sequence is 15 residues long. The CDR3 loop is CASNSLAGGPHEQYF. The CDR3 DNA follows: TGTGCCAGCAACTCTCTAGCGGGGGGGCCCCACGAGCAGTACTTC.

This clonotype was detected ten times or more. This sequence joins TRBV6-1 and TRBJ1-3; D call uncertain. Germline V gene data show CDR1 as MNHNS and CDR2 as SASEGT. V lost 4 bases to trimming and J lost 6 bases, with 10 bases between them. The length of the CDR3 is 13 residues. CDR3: CASSVGSENTIYF. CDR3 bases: TGTGCCAGCAGTGTTGGCAGCGAAAACACCATATATTTT.

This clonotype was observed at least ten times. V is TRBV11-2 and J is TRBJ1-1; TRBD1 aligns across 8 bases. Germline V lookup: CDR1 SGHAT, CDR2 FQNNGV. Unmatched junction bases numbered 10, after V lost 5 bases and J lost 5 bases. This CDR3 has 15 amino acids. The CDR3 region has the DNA TGTGCCAGCAGCGTGGTTCGGACAGGGCGGACTGAAGCTTTCTTT. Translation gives CASSVVRTGRTEAFF.

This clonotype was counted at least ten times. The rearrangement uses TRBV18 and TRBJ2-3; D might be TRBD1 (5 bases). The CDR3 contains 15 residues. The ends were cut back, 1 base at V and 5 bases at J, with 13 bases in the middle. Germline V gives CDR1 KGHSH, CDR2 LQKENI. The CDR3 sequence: CASSPLAGIGDTQYF. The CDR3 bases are TGTGCCAGCTCACCACTCGCAGGGATAGGAGATACGCAGTATTTT.

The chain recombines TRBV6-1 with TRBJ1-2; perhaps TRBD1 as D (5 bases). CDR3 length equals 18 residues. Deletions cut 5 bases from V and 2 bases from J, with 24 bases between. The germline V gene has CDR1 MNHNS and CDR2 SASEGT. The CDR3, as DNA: TGTGCCAGCAGTCCCAATTATGGGGGGGGAAGCTTAAACTATGGCTACACCTTC. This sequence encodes CASSPNYGGGSLNYGYTF.

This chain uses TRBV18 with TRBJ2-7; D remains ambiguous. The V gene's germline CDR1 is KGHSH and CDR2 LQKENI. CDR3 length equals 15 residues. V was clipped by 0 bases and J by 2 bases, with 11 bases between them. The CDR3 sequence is CASSPPLSTAYEQYF. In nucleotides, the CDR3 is TGTGCCAGCTCACCACCGTTAAGTACGGCCTACGAGCAGTACTTC. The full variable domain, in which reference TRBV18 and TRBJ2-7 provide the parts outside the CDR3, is NAGVMQNPRHLVRRRGQEARLRCSPMKGHSHVYWYRQLPEEGLKFMVYLQKENIIDESGMPKERFSAEFPKEGPSILRIQQVVRGDSAAYFCASSPPLSTAYEQYFGPGTRLTVT.

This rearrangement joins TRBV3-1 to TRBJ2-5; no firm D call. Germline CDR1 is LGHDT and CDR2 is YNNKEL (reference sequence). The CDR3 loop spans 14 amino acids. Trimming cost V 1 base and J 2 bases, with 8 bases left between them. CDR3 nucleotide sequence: TGTGCCAGCAGCCAAGCTCTCCTTCAAGAGACCCAGTACTTC. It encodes CASSQALLQETQYF.

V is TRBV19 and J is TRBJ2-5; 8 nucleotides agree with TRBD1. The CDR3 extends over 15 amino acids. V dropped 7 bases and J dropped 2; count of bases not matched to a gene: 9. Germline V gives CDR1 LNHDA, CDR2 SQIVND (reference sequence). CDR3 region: CASTLTGDGQETQYF. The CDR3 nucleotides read TGTGCCAGTACCCTGACAGGGGATGGGCAAGAGACCCAGTACTTC.

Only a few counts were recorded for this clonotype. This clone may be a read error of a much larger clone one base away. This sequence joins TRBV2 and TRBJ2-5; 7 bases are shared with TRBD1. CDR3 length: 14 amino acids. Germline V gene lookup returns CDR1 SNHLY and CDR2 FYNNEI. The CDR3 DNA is TGTGCCAGCAGAGGAGCGACAGGGCAAGAGACCCAGTGCTTC. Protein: CASRGATGQETQCF.

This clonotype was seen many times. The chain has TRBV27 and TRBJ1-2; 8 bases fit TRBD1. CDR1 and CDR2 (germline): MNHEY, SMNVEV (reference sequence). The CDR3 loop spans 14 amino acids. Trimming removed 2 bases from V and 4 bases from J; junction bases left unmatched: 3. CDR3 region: CASSLTGTGYGYTF. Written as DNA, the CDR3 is TGTGCCAGCAGTTTAACCGGGACAGGCTATGGCTACACCTTC.

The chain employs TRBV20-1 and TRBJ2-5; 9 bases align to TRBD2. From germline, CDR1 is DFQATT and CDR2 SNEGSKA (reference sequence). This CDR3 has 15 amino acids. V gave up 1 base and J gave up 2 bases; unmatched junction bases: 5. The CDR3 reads CSARVTSGLQETQYF. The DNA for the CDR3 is TGCAGTGCTAGAGTCACTAGCGGGTTACAAGAGACCCAGTACTTC.

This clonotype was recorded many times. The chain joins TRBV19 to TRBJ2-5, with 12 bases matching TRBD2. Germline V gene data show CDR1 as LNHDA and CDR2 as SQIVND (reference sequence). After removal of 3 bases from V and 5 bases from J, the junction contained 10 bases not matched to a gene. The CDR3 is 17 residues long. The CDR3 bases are TGTGCCAGTAGTATTCGACTAGCGGGAGTTGGAATCGAGACCCAGTACTTC. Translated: CASSIRLAGVGIETQYF. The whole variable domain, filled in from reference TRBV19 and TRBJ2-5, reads DGGITQSPKYLFRKEGQNVTLSCEQNLNHDAMYWYRQDPGQGLRLIYYSQIVNDFQKGDIAEGYSVSREKKESFPLTVTSAQKNPTAFYLCASSIRLAGVGIETQYFGPGTRLLVL.

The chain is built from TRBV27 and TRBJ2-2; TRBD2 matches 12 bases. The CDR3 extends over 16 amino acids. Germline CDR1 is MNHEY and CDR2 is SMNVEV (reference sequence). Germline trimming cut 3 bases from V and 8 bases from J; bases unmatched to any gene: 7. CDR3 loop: CASSFATSGRKGELFF. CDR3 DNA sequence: TGTGCCAGCAGTTTTGCGACTAGCGGGAGAAAGGGGGAGCTGTTTTTT.

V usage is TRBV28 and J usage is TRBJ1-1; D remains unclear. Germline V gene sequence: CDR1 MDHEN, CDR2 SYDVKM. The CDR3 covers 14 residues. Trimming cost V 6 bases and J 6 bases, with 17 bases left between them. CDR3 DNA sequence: TGTGCCAGCAGATTACCCGCAAGAGGCGCTGAAGCTTTCTTT. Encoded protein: CASRLPARGAEAFF.

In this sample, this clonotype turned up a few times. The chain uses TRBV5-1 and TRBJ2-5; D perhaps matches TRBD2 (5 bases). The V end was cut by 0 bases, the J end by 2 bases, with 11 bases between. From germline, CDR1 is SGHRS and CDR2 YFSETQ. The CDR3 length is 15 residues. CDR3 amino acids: CASSLGVAQQETQYF. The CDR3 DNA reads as TGCGCCAGCAGCTTGGGGGTAGCGCAACAAGAGACCCAGTACTTC.

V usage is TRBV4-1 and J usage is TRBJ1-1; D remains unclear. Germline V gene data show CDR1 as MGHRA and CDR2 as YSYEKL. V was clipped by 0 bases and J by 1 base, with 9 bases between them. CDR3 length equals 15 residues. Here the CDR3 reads CASSQDPVQNTEAFF. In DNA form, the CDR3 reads TGCGCCAGCAGCCAAGATCCCGTCCAGAACACTGAAGCTTTCTTT.

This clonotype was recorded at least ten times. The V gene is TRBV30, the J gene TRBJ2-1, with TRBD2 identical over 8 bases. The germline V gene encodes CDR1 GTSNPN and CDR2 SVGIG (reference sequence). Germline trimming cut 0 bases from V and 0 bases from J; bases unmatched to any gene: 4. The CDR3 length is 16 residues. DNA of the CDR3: TGTGCCTGGAGTGTACTCAGCGGGAGCTCCTACAATGAGCAGTTCTTC. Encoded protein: CAWSVLSGSSYNEQFF. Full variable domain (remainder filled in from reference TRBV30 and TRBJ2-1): SQTIHQWPATLVQPVGSPLSLECTVEGTSNPNLYWYRQAAGRGLQLLFYSVGIGQISSEVPQNLSASRPQDRQFILSSKKLLLSDSGFYLCAWSVLSGSSYNEQFFGPGTRLTVL.

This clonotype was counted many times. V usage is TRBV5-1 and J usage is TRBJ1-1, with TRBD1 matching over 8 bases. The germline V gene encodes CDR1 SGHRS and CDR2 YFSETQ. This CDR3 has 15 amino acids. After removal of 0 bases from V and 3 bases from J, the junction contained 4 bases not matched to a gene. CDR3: CASSLEAGGHTEAFF. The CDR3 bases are TGCGCCAGCAGCTTGGAAGCAGGGGGCCACACTGAAGCTTTCTTT. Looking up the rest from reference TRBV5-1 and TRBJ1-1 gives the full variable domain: KAGVTQTPRYLIKTRGQQVTLSCSPISGHRSVSWYQQTPGQGLQFLFEYFSETQRNKGNFPGRFSGRQFSNSRSEMNVSTLELGDSALYLCASSLEAGGHTEAFFGQGTRLTVV.

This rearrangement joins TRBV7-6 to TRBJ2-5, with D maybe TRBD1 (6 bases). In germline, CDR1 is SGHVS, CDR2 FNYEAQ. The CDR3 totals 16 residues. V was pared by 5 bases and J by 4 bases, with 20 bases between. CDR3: CASSLESYRRGETQYF. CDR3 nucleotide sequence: TGTGCCAGCAGCCTAGAGAGTTATCGCAGGGGAGAGACCCAGTACTTC.

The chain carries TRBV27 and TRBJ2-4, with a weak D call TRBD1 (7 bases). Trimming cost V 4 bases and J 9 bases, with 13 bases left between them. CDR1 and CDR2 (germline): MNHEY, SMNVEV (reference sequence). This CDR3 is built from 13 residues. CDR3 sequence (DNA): TGTGCCAGCAGTTACTACAGGGGAGGCATTCAGTACTTC. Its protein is CASSYYRGGIQYF.

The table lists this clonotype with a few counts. CDR3 nucleotides: TGTGCCACCAGTGAGGGGGCCGCTGGGGGCAATGAGCAGTTCTTC. This encodes CATSEGAAGGNEQFF. V is TRBV24-1 and J is TRBJ2-1, with a tentative D call TRBD1 (6 bases). The CDR3 sequence is 15 residues long. CDR1 is KGHDR and CDR2 is SFDVKD in the germline V gene. V gave up 4 bases and J gave up 6 bases, with 15 bases separating them.

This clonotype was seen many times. The DNA for the CDR3 is TGTGCCAGCAGTGACAGTAAGGGGGCAGATACGCAGTATTTT. Translation: CASSDSKGADTQYF. The V call is TRBV2, the J call TRBJ2-3, with a possible D match to TRBD1 (6 bases). Trimming pared 3 bases from V and 4 bases from J, leaving 11 bases between. Germline lookup yields CDR1 SNHLY and CDR2 FYNNEI. This CDR3 has 14 amino acids.

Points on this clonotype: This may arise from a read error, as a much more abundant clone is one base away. CDR3 sequence: CSARVRGADGELFF. The CDR3 nucleotides read TGCAGTGCTAGAGTGCGTGGGGCAGACGGGGAGCTGTTTTTT. The chain is built from TRBV20-1 and TRBJ2-2; D is possibly TRBD1 (5 bases). Per the germline V gene, CDR1 is DFQATT and CDR2 is SNEGSKA (reference sequence). Trimming took off 1 base at V and 7 bases at J, with 13 bases between the two ends. The CDR3 totals 14 residues.